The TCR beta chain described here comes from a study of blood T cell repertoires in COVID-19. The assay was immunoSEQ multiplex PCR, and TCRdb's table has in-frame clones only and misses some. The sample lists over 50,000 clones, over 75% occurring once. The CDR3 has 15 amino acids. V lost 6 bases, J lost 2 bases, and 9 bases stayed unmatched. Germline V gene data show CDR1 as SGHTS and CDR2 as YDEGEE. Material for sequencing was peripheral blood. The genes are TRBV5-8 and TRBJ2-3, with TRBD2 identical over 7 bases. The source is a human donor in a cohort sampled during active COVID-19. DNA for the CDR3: TGTGCCAGCATCCTCTCAGCGGGGTCCACAGATACGCAGTATTTT. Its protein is CASILSAGSTDTQYF.